These T cell receptor beta chains were read from a single sample in a study of T cell changes during pregnancy in multiple sclerosis. TCRdb keeps only in-frame clones here, not all; method: immunoSEQ multiplex PCR. The profile shows more than 90,000 clones, more than 85% of them singletons. The sample here was peripheral blood, taken in the second trimester of pregnancy. The receptors derive from a female donor with multiple sclerosis, enrolled in a pregnancy study. Both conserved end residues are part of each CDR3. D genes are given only for firm matches.

TRBJ2-1 | TRBD2 | TRBV5-1 | CASSGAGGSSYNEQFF
TRBJ2-2 | TRBD1 | TRBV5-5 | CASSLRDRGSNTGELFF
TRBJ1-5 | NA | TRBV10-3 | CAISESGGASSRPQHF
TRBJ2-1 | NA | TRBV5-1 | CASSLLTGNEQFF
TRBJ1-4 | NA | TRBV13 | CASSQQGPNEKLFF
TRBJ2-1 | TRBD2 | TRBV7-6 | CASSLAREGFNEQFF
TRBJ2-3 | TRBD2 | TRBV27 | CASSFAGGTDTQYF
TRBJ2-1 | TRBD2 | TRBV14 | CASSQERLAGGLNEQFF
TRBJ2-2 | TRBD2 | TRBV9 | CASSTGGTGELFF
TRBJ2-1 | TRBD2 | TRBV27 | CASSFLAGGYNEQFF
TRBJ2-1 | NA | TRBV9 | CASSAGVRRFSSYNEQFF
TRBJ2-7 | TRBD2 | TRBV7-6 | CASSAGLATQYF
TRBJ2-7 | TRBD1 | TRBV9 | CASSVGTGTYEQYF
TRBJ2-1 | NA | TRBV11-3 | CASSLDGGNEQFF
TRBJ1-5 | NA | TRBV6-5 | CASSYFGQRAHQPQHF
TRBJ2-2 | NA | TRBV18 | CASSQPLRGTTGELFF
TRBJ2-1 | TRBD1 | TRBV5-8 | CASSSGTGVYNEQFF
TRBJ2-7 | NA | TRBV11-2 | CASSLRPGAIIRGDEQYF
TRBJ2-1 | TRBD2 | TRBV9 | CASSVAFSGRNNEQFF
TRBJ1-1 | NA | TRBV27 | CASSSRGGAFAEAFF
TRBJ2-3 | NA | TRBV9 | CASSAYKESSTDTQYF
TRBJ2-3 | NA | TRBV6-1 | CASSTSLRTDTQYF
TRBJ2-7 | NA | TRBV5-1 | CASSLVGGYEQYF
TRBJ2-3 | NA | TRBV5-1 | CASSLGGPAGTDTQYF
TRBJ2-5 | TRBD1 | TRBV25-1 | CASRPPGTGSETQYF
TRBJ1-1 | NA | TRBV28 | CASSADRTAVALLNTEAFF
TRBJ1-4 | NA | TRBV4-3 | CASTRLLRVNEKLFF
TRBJ2-3 | TRBD2 | TRBV4-2 | CASSQDNSGLAGSYSDTQYF
TRBJ1-4 | TRBD1 | TRBV27 | CASSLRTGAEKLFF
TRBJ2-2 | TRBD2 | TRBV9 | CASSRAPSGANTGELFF
TRBJ2-7 | NA | TRBV4-2 | CASSQDAGVGEQYF
TRBJ2-1 | NA | TRBV7-3 | CASSLLGGLPYNEQFF
TRBJ2-2 | TRBD2 | TRBV7-2 | CASSHSGRPYTGELFF
TRBJ2-7 | TRBD2 | TRBV9 | CASSDGLAGYYEQYF
TRBJ1-2 | NA | TRBV5-1 | CASSPPDGANYGYTF
TRBJ1-5 | NA | TRBV6-6 | CASKEAGGSEPQHF
TRBJ1-2 | TRBD1 | TRBV6-5 | CASSQPGQYYGYTF
TRBJ2-7 | NA | TRBV4-3 | CASSQDHGAPYEQYF
TRBJ2-1 | TRBD1 | TRBV5-1 | CASATGGYNEQFF
TRBJ2-7 | TRBD2 | TRBV6-5 | CASSSVRRETFYEQYF
TRBJ1-5 | TRBD1 | TRBV19 | CASSTQGMNQPQHF
TRBJ2-7 | NA | TRBV10-3 | CAITTGTPSSYEQYF
TRBJ2-5 | TRBD2 | TRBV4-2 | CASSQDGLAGSPETQYF
TRBJ2-7 | TRBD2 | TRBV6-6 | CASRRGFYEQYF
TRBJ1-2 | NA | TRBV5-1 | CASSSELGREGYTF
TRBJ2-6 | NA | TRBV7-2 | CASSLVGTRLSGANVLTF